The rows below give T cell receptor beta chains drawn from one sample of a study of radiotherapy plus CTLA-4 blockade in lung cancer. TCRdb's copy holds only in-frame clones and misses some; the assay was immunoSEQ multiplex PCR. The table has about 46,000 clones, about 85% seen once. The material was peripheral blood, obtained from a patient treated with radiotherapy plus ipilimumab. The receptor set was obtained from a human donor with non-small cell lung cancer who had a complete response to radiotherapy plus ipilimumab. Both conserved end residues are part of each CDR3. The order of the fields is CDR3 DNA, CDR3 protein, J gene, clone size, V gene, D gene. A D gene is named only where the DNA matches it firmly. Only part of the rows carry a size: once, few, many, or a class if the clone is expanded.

TGTGCCTGGGTATTGGACAGGCCCAGTTATGGCTACACCTTC CAWVLDRPSYGYTF TRBJ1-2 NA TRBV30 TRBD1
TGTGCCAGCAGCCCCCGACTAGCGGGAGGGGTTGAGCAGTTCTTC CASSPRLAGGVEQFF TRBJ2-1 NA TRBV11-3 TRBD2
TGCGCCAGCAGCCAGTCCTGGACAGGGGTATACGAGCAGTACTTC CASSQSWTGVYEQYF TRBJ2-7 NA TRBV4-1 TRBD1
TGTGCCAGCAGTGTTCAGGGACTAGCGGGGGGATACCAAGAGACCCAGTACTTC CASSVQGLAGGYQETQYF TRBJ2-5 NA TRBV6-1 TRBD2
TGTGCCAGCAGTGATTGGGACAGGGGGGTTGGCACCTTC CASSDWDRGVGTF TRBJ1-2 NA TRBV6-1 TRBD1
TGCGCCAGCAGCCAAGATCTGACTAGCGGGGCCTACAATGAGCAGTTCTTC CASSQDLTSGAYNEQFF TRBJ2-1 NA TRBV4-1 TRBD2
TGTGCCAGCAGTTCCAGAGGGGCCAACGTCCTGACTTTC CASSSRGANVLTF TRBJ2-6 NA TRBV27 NA
TGTGCCAGCAGTGATCAGGGGGCCGTTAATTCACCCCTCCACTTT CASSDQGAVNSPLHF TRBJ1-6 NA TRBV2 TRBD1
TGTGCCAGCAGCACACGACAGGGGGGTAACTATGGCTACACCTTC CASSTRQGGNYGYTF TRBJ1-2 once TRBV7-2 TRBD1
TGTGCCAGGGACACGATAGGAAACACTGAAGCTTTCTTT CARDTIGNTEAFF TRBJ1-1 NA TRBV2 NA
TGTGCCACCAGCAGAGGGGGCAGGGGAAGCCCCCAGCATTTT CATSRGGRGSPQHF TRBJ1-5 NA TRBV15 NA
TGTGCCAGCAGCCCGGGGAGAGTAGCGGGAGTCGAGACCCAGTACTTC CASSPGRVAGVETQYF TRBJ2-5 NA TRBV7-2 TRBD2
TGCAGCGTTGGAGGGGACAGGGGCAAAGATACGCAGTATTTT CSVGGDRGKDTQYF TRBJ2-3 NA TRBV29-1 TRBD1
TGTGCCAGCTCACCGTTGGACAGGGCCCGGGTCGGGGAGACCCAGTACTTC CASSPLDRARVGETQYF TRBJ2-5 NA TRBV18 TRBD1
TGTGCCAGCAGTTCCCTCACTCCAGGGGGCTTCCCTCTTGGCTACACCTTC CASSSLTPGGFPLGYTF TRBJ1-2 NA TRBV27 TRBD1
TGTGCCAGCTCACCAGGTCCCCCGAGTGGTAATCAGCCCCAGCATTTT CASSPGPPSGNQPQHF TRBJ1-5 NA TRBV18 NA
TGTGCCAGTACTTTAGCAGGGGGCGCGGCCCTACGTGAAGCTTTCTTT CASTLAGGAALREAFF TRBJ1-1 medium-sized TRBV19 TRBD1